This T cell receptor (beta chain) appears in the sequencing data of a study of blood T cell repertoires in COVID-19. Study-level information: There were acute and convalescent COVID-19 samples, and they came from the United States, Italy and Spain. Sample material is recorded as cDNA or gDNA derived from T cells, B-cell-depleted T cells, or PBMCs.

As handled by the study authors: Reference gene primer amplification gave nucleated cell count estimates. TCRdb's copy holds only in-frame clones and misses some; the assay was immunoSEQ multiplex PCR. From that table come the V and J calls and clone size; the DNA was used to work out D and trimming. Of approximately 150,000 clones in the sample, 85% are singletons; the top ten hold roughly 8.8%. Per the germline V gene, CDR1 is LGHDT and CDR2 is YNNKEL (reference sequence). V gave up 0 bases and J gave up 3 bases, with 12 bases separating them. The CDR3 runs 15 residues. It was during active infection that Seattle patients were enrolled and then longitudinally followed.

Sequences were obtained from peripheral blood. This chain joins TRBV3-1 (or the pseudogene TRBV3-2) and TRBJ2-7, with D perhaps matching TRBD2 (5 bases). This receptor was taken from a woman aged 80 or over with COVID-19, enrolled during active disease. CDR3 in amino acids: CASSQDRPGIYEQYF. The CDR3 nucleotides are TGTGCCAGCAGCCAAGATCGCCCCGGGATCTACGAGCAGTACTTC.